A single sample gave rise to the 29 T cell receptor beta chains below, sequenced in a study of CD8+CD57+ T cells in acquired aplastic anemia. Genomic DNA templated the TCR beta VDJ and CDR3 profiling. Each CDR3 protein is one row after TCRdb ran MiXCR on the reads. The sample lists just over 450,000 distinct CDR3 sequences, less than 35% occurring once. All sequencing subjects had displayed CD8+CD57+ cell expansion on flow cytometry. Sequencing used sorted CD4+, CD8+, or CD8+CD57+ T cells (not recorded which) from PBMCs. These receptors were collected from a human donor with aplastic anemia.

The table lists this clonotype with a few counts. As DNA, the CDR3 is TGCGCCAGCAGCCAAGAACAGGGTCAAAACACCATATATTTT. Amino acids: CASSQEQGQNTIYF. The chain links TRBV4-1 to TRBJ1-3, with D possibly being TRBD1 (6 bases). V gave up 0 bases and J gave up 6 bases, with 9 bases separating them. In germline, CDR1 is MGHRA, CDR2 YSYEKL. The CDR3 extends over 14 amino acids.

In this sample, this clonotype turned up a few times. The chain carries TRBV9 and TRBJ2-3; 8 bases agree with TRBD2. The CDR3 runs to 17 residues. Per the germline V gene, CDR1 is SGDLS and CDR2 is YYNGEE. The ends lost 0 bases at V and 7 bases at J; junction bases unmatched: 13. The CDR3 DNA reads TGTGCCAGCAGCGTAGCTGGAACGGGGGGGCTTATAAATACGCAGTATTTT. Translation: CASSVAGTGGLINTQYF.

The chain joins TRBV5-4 to TRBJ2-1, with TRBD1 matching over 10 bases. With 3 bases clipped from V and 7 bases from J, the junction kept 10 bases outside the gene matches. Germline CDR1 and CDR2: SGHNT and YYREEE (reference sequence). The CDR3 consists of 16 residues. CDR3 loop: CASSSRDRGPGNEQFF. The CDR3 DNA reads TGTGCCAGCAGCTCACGGGACAGGGGCCCGGGGAATGAGCAGTTCTTC. Full variable domain (missing parts from reference TRBV5-4 and TRBJ2-1): ETGVTQSPTHLIKTRGQQVTLRCSSQSGHNTVSWYQQALGQGPQFIFQYYREEENGRGNFPPRFSGLQFPNYSSELNVNALELDDSALYLCASSSRDRGPGNEQFFGPGTRLTVL.

This clonotype was recorded only once. V usage is TRBV5-1 and J usage is TRBJ2-7, with 7 bases identical to TRBD1. Germline V gene data show CDR1 as SGHRS and CDR2 as YFSETQ. V shed 4 bases, J shed 2 bases, and the junction held 9 bases outside the gene matches. The CDR3 runs 15 residues. CDR3 amino acids: CASSPDWDSPYEQYF. The CDR3 DNA follows: TGCGCCAGCAGCCCCGATTGGGACAGCCCCTACGAGCAGTACTTC. Together with reference TRBV5-1 and TRBJ2-7, the CDR3 gives the full variable domain: KAGVTQTPRYLIKTRGQQVTLSCSPISGHRSVSWYQQTPGQGLQFLFEYFSETQRNKGNFPGRFSGRQFSNSRSEMNVSTLELGDSALYLCASSPDWDSPYEQYFGPGTRLTVT.

This clonotype was seen at least ten times. V and J are TRBV5-4 and TRBJ1-2; possible D gene TRBD1, 6 bases. Trimming took off 4 bases at V and 1 base at J, with 11 bases between the two ends. The CDR3 is made up of 14 amino acids. CDR1 and CDR2 from the germline V gene are SGHNT and YYREEE (reference sequence). DNA of the CDR3: TGTGCCAGCAGCGTGACAGGCGTTAACTATGGCTACACCTTC. This gives the protein CASSVTGVNYGYTF. The full variable domain, completed using reference TRBV5-4 and TRBJ1-2, is ETGVTQSPTHLIKTRGQQVTLRCSSQSGHNTVSWYQQALGQGPQFIFQYYREEENGRGNFPPRFSGLQFPNYSSELNVNALELDDSALYLCASSVTGVNYGYTFGSGTRLTVV.

This clonotype was recorded many times. V and J are TRBV15 and TRBJ2-2; 10 bases fit TRBD1. This CDR3 has 15 amino acids. The ends lost 1 base at V and 4 bases at J; junction bases unmatched: 0. Germline loops: CDR1 LNHNV, CDR2 YYDKDF (reference sequence). CDR3 DNA: TGTGCCACCAGCAGAGGGACAGGGGGCACCGGGGAGCTGTTTTTT. It encodes CATSRGTGGTGELFF.

In this sample, this clonotype turned up many times. The chain carries TRBV4-2 and TRBJ1-2; D possibly corresponds to TRBD1 (5 bases). Germline CDR1 reads LGHNA; CDR2 reads YNFKEQ. Trimming cost V 1 base and J 6 bases, with 12 bases left between them. The CDR3 is 14 residues long. The CDR3 nucleotides read TGTGCCAGCAGCCAAGTCAACAGGAACGATGGCTACACCTTC. It specifies CASSQVNRNDGYTF.

Comments on this clonotype: Just one base apart from a much larger clone, this may be a read error. This rearrangement joins TRBV4-2 to TRBJ1-6, with a possible D match to TRBD1 (6 bases). CDR1 LGHNA and CDR2 YNFKEQ come from the germline V gene. The CDR3 covers 13 residues. This chain's CDR3 is CAGSDRTNGPLHF. For the CDR3, the DNA is TGTGCCGGCAGTGACAGGACGAATGGACCCCTCCACTTT.

Regarding this clonotype: Because the CDR3 is missing its conserved closing phenylalanine or tryptophan, this is likely a read error. The chain couples TRBV10-1 to TRBJ2-1; a weak D match, TRBD2 (6 bases). From germline, CDR1 is WNHNN and CDR2 SYGVQD (reference sequence). Trimming shortened V by 2 bases and J by 8 bases, and 16 bases separated the two germline ends. The CDR3 is 15 amino acids. Written as DNA, the CDR3 is TGCGCCAGCAGTGAGACTAGCCCCCATTTGGATGAGCAGTTCCTC. This sequence encodes CASSETSPHLDEQFL.

The J gene is TRBJ1-6, the V gene TRBV7-8; the match to TRBD1 covers 7 bases. Trimming removed 4 bases from V and 5 bases from J; junction bases left unmatched: 8. The length of the CDR3 is 16 residues. Germline CDR1 SGHVS, CDR2 FQNEAQ. The CDR3 is CASSSNRGRDNSPLHF. The CDR3 DNA follows: TGTGCCAGCAGCTCAAACAGGGGCAGAGATAATTCACCCCTCCACTTT.

For this clonotype: A single base separates this from a much larger clone, so it may be a read error. The chain joins TRBV7-2 to TRBJ2-5; 14 nucleotides align to TRBD2. The end of the DNA is better explained by TRBJ2-7, so the J call may be wrong. Germline assignment: CDR1 SGHTA and CDR2 FQGNSA. The CDR3 loop spans 15 amino acids. CDR3 sequence reads: CASSAGTSGGYEQYF. Here the CDR3 DNA reads TGTGCCAGCAGCGCCGGGACTAGCGGGGGCTACGAGCAGTACTTC.

Regarding this clonotype: This may be a read error, as it is one base from a much larger clone. The J gene is TRBJ2-5, the V gene TRBV19; TRBD2 might be the D (6 bases). The CDR3 has 13 amino acids. Trimming removed 8 bases from V and 3 bases from J, with 13 bases in between. Germline CDR1 reads LNHDA; CDR2 reads SQIVND (reference sequence). CDR3 sequence reads: CASGSTGEETQYF. The CDR3 DNA sequence: TGTGCCAGTGGGTCCACGGGGGAAGAGACCCAGTACTTC.

This clonotype was picked up a small number of times. The chain combines TRBV7-9 with TRBJ2-1; D gene uncertain. The CDR3 sequence is 14 residues long. V was pared by 1 base and J by 8 bases, with 12 bases between. The V gene's germline CDR1 is SEHNR and CDR2 FQNEAQ (reference sequence). The CDR3 region is CASSLESQSYEQFF. For the CDR3, the DNA is TGTGCCAGCAGCTTAGAAAGCCAGAGCTATGAGCAGTTCTTC. Supplemented by reference TRBV7-9 and TRBJ2-1, the full variable domain reads DTGVSQNPRHKITKRGQNVTFRCDPISEHNRLYWYRQTLGQGPEFLTYFQNEAQLEKSRLLSDRFSAERPKGSFSTLEIQRTEQGDSAMYLCASSLESQSYEQFFGPGTRLTVL.

This clonotype was seen a handful of times. The CDR3 DNA reads TGTGCCAGCAGCTTAGCAGGGTTCAGCGGGCCGTCAGATACGCAGTATTTT. It is translated as CASSLAGFSGPSDTQYF. The chain joins TRBV7-2 to TRBJ2-3; a possible D gene is TRBD2 (6 bases). The germline V gene encodes CDR1 SGHTA and CDR2 FQGNSA. Trimming took 0 bases from V and 4 from J, leaving 17 bases between them. This CDR3 has 17 amino acids. Full variable domain (missing parts from reference TRBV7-2 and TRBJ2-3): GAGVSQSPSNKVTEKGKDVELRCDPISGHTALYWYRQSLGQGLEFLIYFQGNSAPDKSGLPSDRFSAERTGGSVSTLTIQRTQQEDSAVYLCASSLAGFSGPSDTQYFGPGTRLTVL.

This clonotype was counted between two and nine times. The rearrangement links TRBV7-6 to TRBJ1-3; D perhaps matches TRBD1 (5 bases). The CDR3 has 17 residues. Germline V gives CDR1 SGHVS, CDR2 FNYEAQ. V was pared by 4 bases and J by 1 base, with 17 bases between. This CDR3 reads CASSSWTGPGSGNTIYF. CDR3 DNA sequence: TGTGCCAGCAGCTCCTGGACTGGCCCAGGGTCTGGAAACACCATATATTTT.

This clonotype was observed many times. The rearrangement uses TRBV7-3 and TRBJ2-1; 7 bases are shared with TRBD2. CDR1 and CDR2 from the germline V gene are SGHTA and FQGTGA. V lost 10 bases, J lost 4 bases, and 7 bases stayed unmatched. This CDR3 has 13 amino acids. The CDR3 reads CATPAGPYNEQFF. The CDR3 DNA sequence: TGTGCCACCCCAGCGGGGCCTTACAATGAGCAGTTCTTC.

This clonotype turned up a few times. The gene calls are TRBV20-1 and TRBJ2-5; D is uncertain. V lost 4 bases to trimming and J lost 5 bases, with 17 bases between them. CDR1 and CDR2 from the germline V gene are DFQATT and SNEGSKA (reference sequence). This CDR3 has 14 residues. CDR3 amino acids: CSAKNGALGETQYF. DNA for the CDR3: TGCAGTGCTAAGAACGGCGCTTTGGGTGAGACCCAGTACTTC.

With respect to this clonotype: An end of the junction differs from the germline gene, which may be a read error. V and J are TRBV20-1 and TRBJ2-7, with D unclear. Germline CDR1 and CDR2: DFQATT and SNEGSKA (reference sequence). This CDR3 spans 10 amino acids. The DNA for the CDR3 is TGCGGTGCCAGCTCCTACGAGCAGTACTTC. Translation: CGASSYEQYF.

About this clonotype itself: Because the CDR3 is missing its conserved closing phenylalanine or tryptophan, this is likely a read error. The DNA is omitted, as the CDR3 cannot be located on it reliably, and the CDR3 follows TCRdb's listing. The chain recombines TRBV2 with TRBJ1-6; TRBD1, the table's D call, lacks a check against the DNA. The CDR3 spans 8 residues, counting both ends. The V gene's germline CDR1 is SNHLY and CDR2 FYNNEI. CDR3 protein: CASSQTGT.

Comments on this clonotype: This CDR3 fails to terminate in the conserved phenylalanine or tryptophan, so it likely reflects a read error. The DNA is left out, because the CDR3 cannot be placed on it with certainty; the CDR3 is given as TCRdb lists it. CDR3 region: CASSYSYGDNY. The genes are TRBV25-1 and TRBJ2-3. Including both end residues, the CDR3 is 11 amino acids long. Germline lookup yields CDR1 MGHDK and CDR2 SYGVNS.

Many counts were recorded for this clonotype. The gene calls are TRBV2 and TRBJ1-5; D possibly corresponds to TRBD1 (6 bases). The CDR3 covers 16 residues. Trimming cost V 3 bases and J 6 bases, with 18 bases left between them. CDR1 is SNHLY and CDR2 is FYNNEI in the germline V gene. The chain's CDR3 is CASSDLKTRGGQPQHF. CDR3 sequence (DNA): TGTGCCAGCAGTGACCTAAAGACTAGGGGGGGTCAGCCCCAGCATTTT.

The V gene is TRBV24-1, the J gene TRBJ2-7, with TRBD1 as a possible D gene (6 bases). Trimming shortened V by 12 bases and J by 4 bases, and 21 bases separated the two germline ends. The CDR3 runs to 14 residues. Germline V gene lookup returns CDR1 KGHDR and CDR2 SFDVKD. The CDR3 DNA follows: TGTGCCTGGAGTTCCGATGGGCAGGGGTACGAGCAGTACTTC. This gives the protein CAWSSDGQGYEQYF.

CDR3 DNA: TGTGCCAGCAGTGAAGGGGGGTTGTCTTTTGCAGCTTTCTTT. This codes for CASSEGGLSFAAFF. This chain uses TRBV2 with TRBJ1-1, with a possible D match to TRBD1 (5 bases). V was trimmed by 1 base and J by 10 bases, leaving 16 bases between them. The germline CDR1 and CDR2 sequences are SNHLY and FYNNEI. The CDR3 spans 14 residues.

The J gene is TRBJ1-2, the V gene TRBV29-1; 9 bases align to TRBD1. Trimming removed 1 base from V and 8 bases from J; junction bases left unmatched: 20. Germline V gene data show CDR1 as SQVTM and CDR2 as ANQGSEA. The CDR3 extends over 18 amino acids. The CDR3 loop is CSVEGTSPGQGPGAGYTF. The CDR3 DNA reads as TGCAGCGTTGAAGGAACTTCTCCGGGACAGGGTCCGGGGGCGGGCTACACCTTC.

V and J are TRBV3-1 and TRBJ1-6; TRBD1 matches at 7 bases. The junction had 9 bases not matched to a gene; V was cut back by 0 bases and J by 10 bases. CDR3 size: 16 residues. The germline V gene has CDR1 LGHDT and CDR2 YNNKEL (reference sequence). The CDR3 protein is CASSQDGQGGRSPLHF. The CDR3 DNA follows: TGTGCCAGCAGCCAAGATGGCCAGGGGGGACGATCACCCCTCCACTTT.

The chain carries TRBV20-1 and TRBJ1-2, with D possibly being TRBD1 (5 bases). Between the trimmed V and J ends, which lost 1 base and 7 bases, there was a span of 19 bases. Looked up from germline, CDR1 is DFQATT and CDR2 is SNEGSKA (reference sequence). CDR3 size: 15 residues. The CDR3 region has the DNA TGCAGTGCTAGAGGTCGCGCAGGGCCGTTGAGTGGCTACACCTTC. Protein: CSARGRAGPLSGYTF.

CDR3 in amino acids: CASNPEGYGYTF. CDR3 nucleotide sequence: TGTGCCAGCAACCCCGAGGGGTATGGCTACACCTTC. The rearrangement links TRBV7-9 to TRBJ1-2; possibly TRBD1 for D (5 bases). Germline V gives CDR1 SEHNR, CDR2 FQNEAQ (reference sequence). V was pared by 7 bases and J by 5 bases, with 11 bases between. CDR3 length equals 12 residues.

This clonotype was observed at least ten times. This chain joins TRBV7-3 and TRBJ2-1; a possible D gene is TRBD2 (5 bases). The germline V and J ends were trimmed by 5 bases and 5 bases, with 13 bases remaining between them. CDR3 length: 14 amino acids. The germline V gene has CDR1 SGHTA and CDR2 FQGTGA. The CDR3 reads CASSPSGGHNEQFF. The CDR3 DNA reads as TGTGCCAGCAGCCCCAGCGGTGGCCACAATGAGCAGTTCTTC.

This clonotype occurred many times. This sequence joins TRBV6-6 and TRBJ1-1; no definite D call. V lost 4 bases to trimming and J lost 5 bases, with 11 bases between them. This CDR3 contains 13 residues. Germline V gene lookup returns CDR1 MNHNY and CDR2 SVGAGI (reference sequence). CDR3 region: CASSSRMRTEAFF. The CDR3 region has the DNA TGTGCCAGCAGTTCCAGGATGAGGACTGAAGCTTTCTTT.